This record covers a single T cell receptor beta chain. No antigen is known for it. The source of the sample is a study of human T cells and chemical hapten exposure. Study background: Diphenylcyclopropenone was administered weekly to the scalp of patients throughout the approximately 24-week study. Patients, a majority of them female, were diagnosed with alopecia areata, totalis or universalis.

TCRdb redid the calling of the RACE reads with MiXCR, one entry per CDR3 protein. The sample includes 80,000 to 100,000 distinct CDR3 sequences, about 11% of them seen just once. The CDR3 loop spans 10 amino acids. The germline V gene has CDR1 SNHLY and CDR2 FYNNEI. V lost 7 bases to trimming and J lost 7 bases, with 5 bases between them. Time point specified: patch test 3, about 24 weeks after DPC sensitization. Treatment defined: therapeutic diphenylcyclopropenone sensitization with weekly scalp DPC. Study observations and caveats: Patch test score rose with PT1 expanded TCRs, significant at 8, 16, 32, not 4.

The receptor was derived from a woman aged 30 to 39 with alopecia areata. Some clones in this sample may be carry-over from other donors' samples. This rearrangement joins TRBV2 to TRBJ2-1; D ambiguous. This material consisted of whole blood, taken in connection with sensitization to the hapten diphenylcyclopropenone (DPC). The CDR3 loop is CASNKNEQFF. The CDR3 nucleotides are TGTGCCAGCAACAAAAATGAGCAGTTCTTC.